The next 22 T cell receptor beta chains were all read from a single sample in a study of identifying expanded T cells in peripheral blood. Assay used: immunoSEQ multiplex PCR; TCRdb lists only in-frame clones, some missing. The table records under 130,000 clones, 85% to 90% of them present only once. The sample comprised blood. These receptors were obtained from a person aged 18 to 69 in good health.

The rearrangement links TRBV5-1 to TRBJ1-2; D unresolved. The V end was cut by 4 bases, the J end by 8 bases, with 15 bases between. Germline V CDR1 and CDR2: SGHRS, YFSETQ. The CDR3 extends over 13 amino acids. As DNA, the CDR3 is TGCGCCAGCAGCCCCGGACCCCTGGAAGGCTACACCTTC. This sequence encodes CASSPGPLEGYTF.

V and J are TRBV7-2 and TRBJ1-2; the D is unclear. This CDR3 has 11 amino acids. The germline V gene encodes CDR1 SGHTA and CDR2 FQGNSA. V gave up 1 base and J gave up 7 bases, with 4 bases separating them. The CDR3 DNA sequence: TGTGCCAGCAGCTTAGGGGGTGGCTACACCTTC. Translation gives CASSLGGGYTF.

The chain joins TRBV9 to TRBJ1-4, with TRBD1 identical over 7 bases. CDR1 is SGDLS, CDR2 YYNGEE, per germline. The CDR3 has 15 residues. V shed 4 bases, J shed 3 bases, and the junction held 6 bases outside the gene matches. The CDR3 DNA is TGTGCCAGCAGCCAGGGGGGTAACTCTAATGAAAAACTGTTTTTT. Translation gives CASSQGGNSNEKLFF.

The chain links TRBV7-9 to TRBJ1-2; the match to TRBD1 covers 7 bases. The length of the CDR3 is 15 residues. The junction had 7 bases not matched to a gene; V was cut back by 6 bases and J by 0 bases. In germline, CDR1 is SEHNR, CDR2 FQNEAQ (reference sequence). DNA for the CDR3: TGTGCCAGCAGAACAGACAGGGACTCTAACTATGGCTACACCTTC. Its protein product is CASRTDRDSNYGYTF. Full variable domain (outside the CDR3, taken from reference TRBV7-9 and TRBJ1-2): DTGVSQNPRHKITKRGQNVTFRCDPISEHNRLYWYRQTLGQGPEFLTYFQNEAQLEKSRLLSDRFSAERPKGSFSTLEIQRTEQGDSAMYLCASRTDRDSNYGYTFGSGTRLTVV.

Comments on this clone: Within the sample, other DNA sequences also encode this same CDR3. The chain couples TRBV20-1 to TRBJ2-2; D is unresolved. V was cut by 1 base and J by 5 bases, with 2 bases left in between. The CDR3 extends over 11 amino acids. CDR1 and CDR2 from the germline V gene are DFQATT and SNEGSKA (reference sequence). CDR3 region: CSARGTGELFF. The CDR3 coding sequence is TGCAGTGCTAGAGGTACCGGGGAGCTGTTTTTT.

In nucleotides, the CDR3 is TGTGCCAGCTCACCGTATGATTTTGCAGGAGGCGCGGACTATGGCTACACCTTC. Protein product: CASSPYDFAGGADYGYTF. V is TRBV18 and J is TRBJ1-2, with unresolved D. Germline V CDR1 and CDR2: KGHSH, LQKENI. The CDR3 has 18 amino acids. The V and J ends lost 3 bases and 3 bases respectively, with 23 bases between them.

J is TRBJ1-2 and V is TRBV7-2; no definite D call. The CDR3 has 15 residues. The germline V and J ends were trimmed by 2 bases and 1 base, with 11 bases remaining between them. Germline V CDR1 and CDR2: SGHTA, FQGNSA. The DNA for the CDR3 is TGTGCCAGCAGCTTAACCGGAGACAATAACTATGGCTACACCTTC. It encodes CASSLTGDNNYGYTF.

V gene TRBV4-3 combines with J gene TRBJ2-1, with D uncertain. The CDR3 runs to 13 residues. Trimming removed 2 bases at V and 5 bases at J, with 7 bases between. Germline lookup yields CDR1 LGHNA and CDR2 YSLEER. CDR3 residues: CASSQTPNNEQFF. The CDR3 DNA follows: TGCGCCAGCAGCCAAACACCGAACAATGAGCAGTTCTTC.

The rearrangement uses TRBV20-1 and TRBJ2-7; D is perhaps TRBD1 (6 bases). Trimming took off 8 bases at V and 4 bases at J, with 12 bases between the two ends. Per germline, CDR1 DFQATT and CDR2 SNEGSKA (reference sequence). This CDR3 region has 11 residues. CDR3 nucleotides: TGCAGTCTTCAGGGGTTGTACGAGCAGTACTTC. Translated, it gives CSLQGLYEQYF.

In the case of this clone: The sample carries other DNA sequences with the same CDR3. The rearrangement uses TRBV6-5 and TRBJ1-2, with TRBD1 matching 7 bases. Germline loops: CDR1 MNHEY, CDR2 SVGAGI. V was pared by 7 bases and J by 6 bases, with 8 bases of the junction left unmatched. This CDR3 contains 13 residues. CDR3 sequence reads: CASTRQGAHGYTF. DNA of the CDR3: TGTGCCAGCACCCGACAGGGAGCGCATGGCTACACCTTC.

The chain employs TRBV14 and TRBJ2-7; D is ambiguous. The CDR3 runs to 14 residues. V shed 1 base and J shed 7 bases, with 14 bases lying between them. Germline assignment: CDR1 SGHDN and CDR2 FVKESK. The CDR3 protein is CASSQVGRAWEQYF. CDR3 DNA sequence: TGTGCCAGCAGCCAAGTTGGAAGGGCATGGGAGCAGTACTTC.

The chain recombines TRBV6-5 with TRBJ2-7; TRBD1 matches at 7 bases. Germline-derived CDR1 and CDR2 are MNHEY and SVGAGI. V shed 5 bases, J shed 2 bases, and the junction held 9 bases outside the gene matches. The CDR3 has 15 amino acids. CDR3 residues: CASSRQTGRPYEQYF. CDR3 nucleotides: TGTGCCAGCAGTCGGCAGACAGGGCGCCCCTACGAGCAGTACTTC.

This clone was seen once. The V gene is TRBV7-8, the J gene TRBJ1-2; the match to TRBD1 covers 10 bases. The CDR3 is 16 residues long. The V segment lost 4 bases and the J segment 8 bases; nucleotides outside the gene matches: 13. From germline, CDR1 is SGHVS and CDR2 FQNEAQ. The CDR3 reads CASSSSSGTGAGGYTF. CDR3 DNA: TGTGCCAGCAGCTCTAGCTCCGGGACAGGGGCTGGAGGCTACACCTTC.

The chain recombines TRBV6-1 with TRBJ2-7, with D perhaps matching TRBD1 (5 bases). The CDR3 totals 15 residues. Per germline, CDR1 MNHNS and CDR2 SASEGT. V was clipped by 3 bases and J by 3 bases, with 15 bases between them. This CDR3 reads CASSEAPGSLYEQYF. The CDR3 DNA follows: TGTGCCAGCAGTGAGGCCCCAGGGTCCCTCTACGAGCAGTACTTC.

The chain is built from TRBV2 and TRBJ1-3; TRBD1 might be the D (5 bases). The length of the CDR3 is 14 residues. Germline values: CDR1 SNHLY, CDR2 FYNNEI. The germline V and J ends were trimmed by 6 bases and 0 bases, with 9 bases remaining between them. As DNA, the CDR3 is TGTGCCAGCAGGCCCGGGGCCTCTGGAAACACCATATATTTT. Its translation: CASRPGASGNTIYF.

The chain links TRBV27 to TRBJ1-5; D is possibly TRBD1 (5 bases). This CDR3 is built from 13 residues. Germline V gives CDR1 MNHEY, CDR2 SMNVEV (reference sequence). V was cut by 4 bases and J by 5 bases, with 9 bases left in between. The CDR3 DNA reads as TGTGCCAGCAGTTCCGGGGCCCATCAGCCCCAGCATTTT. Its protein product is CASSSGAHQPQHF.

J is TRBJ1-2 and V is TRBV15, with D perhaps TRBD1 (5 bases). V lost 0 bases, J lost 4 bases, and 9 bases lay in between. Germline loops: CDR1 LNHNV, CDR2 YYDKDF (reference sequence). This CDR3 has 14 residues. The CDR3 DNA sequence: TGTGCCACCAGCAGAGATCAGGGATCCTATGGCTACACCTTC. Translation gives CATSRDQGSYGYTF.

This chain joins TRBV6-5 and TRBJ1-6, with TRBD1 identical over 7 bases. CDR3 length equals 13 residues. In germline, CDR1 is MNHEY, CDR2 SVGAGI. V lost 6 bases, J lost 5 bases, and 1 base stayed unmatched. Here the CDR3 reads CASSGTDNSPLHF. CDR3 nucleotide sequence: TGTGCCAGCAGCGGGACAGATAATTCACCCCTCCACTTT.

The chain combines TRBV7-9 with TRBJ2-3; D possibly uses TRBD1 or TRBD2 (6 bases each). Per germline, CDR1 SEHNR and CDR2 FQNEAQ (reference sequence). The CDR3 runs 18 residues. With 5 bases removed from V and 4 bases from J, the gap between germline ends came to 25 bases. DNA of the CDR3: TGTGCCAGCAGCGCCCGATCCGCCTTCGGGGGCAAGGCAGATACGCAGTATTTT. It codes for CASSARSAFGGKADTQYF. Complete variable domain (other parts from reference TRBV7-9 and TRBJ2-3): DTGVSQNPRHKITKRGQNVTFRCDPISEHNRLYWYRQTLGQGPEFLTYFQNEAQLEKSRLLSDRFSAERPKGSFSTLEIQRTEQGDSAMYLCASSARSAFGGKADTQYFGPGTRLTVL.

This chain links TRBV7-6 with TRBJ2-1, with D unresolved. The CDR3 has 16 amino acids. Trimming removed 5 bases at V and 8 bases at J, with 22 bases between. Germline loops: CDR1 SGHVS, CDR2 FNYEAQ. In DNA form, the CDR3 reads TGTGCCAGCAGCCGTTACGGGCGCCGGAATATCGATGAGCAGTTCTTC. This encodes CASSRYGRRNIDEQFF. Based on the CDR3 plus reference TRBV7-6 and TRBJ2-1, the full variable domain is GAGVSQSPRYKVTKRGQDVALRCDPISGHVSLYWYRQALGQGPEFLTYFNYEAQQDKSGLPNDRFSAERPEGSISTLTIQRTEQRDSAMYRCASSRYGRRNIDEQFFGPGTRLTVL.

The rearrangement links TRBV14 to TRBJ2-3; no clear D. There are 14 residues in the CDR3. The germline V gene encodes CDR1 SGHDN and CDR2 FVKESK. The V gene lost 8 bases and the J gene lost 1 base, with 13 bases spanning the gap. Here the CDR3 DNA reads TGTGCCAGCTCCCTCGTCCCGCGCACAGATACGCAGTATTTT. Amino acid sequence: CASSLVPRTDTQYF.

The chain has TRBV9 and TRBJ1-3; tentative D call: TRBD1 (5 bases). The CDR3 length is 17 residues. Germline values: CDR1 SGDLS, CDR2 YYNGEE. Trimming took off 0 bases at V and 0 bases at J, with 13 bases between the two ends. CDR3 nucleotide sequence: TGTGCCAGCAGCGTAGGGTCGCAGGGTTACTCTGGAAACACCATATATTTT. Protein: CASSVGSQGYSGNTIYF.